This TCR beta chain was obtained from a study of blood T cell repertoires in COVID-19. Overall study: Material from acute and convalescent COVID-19 was sourced from the United States, Italy and Spain. PBMCs, B-cell-depleted T cells, or T cells were the source of the cDNA or gDNA that made up the material.

Enrollees, about 18 to 90 years old, lived in 20 to 25 US areas. In assigning cohorts, the study relied on participant-reported clinical history. The V gene lost 2 bases and the J gene lost 4 bases, with 11 bases spanning the gap. The CDR3 consists of 15 residues. Germline CDR1 reads LGHNA; CDR2 reads YSLEER. The method was immunoSEQ multiplex PCR; TCRdb's version includes in-frame clones alone and lacks a portion of them. The sample includes roughly 230,000 clones, roughly four fifths of them seen just once. V gene TRBV4-3 combines with J gene TRBJ1-4; D may be TRBD1 (6 bases). The sample comprised PBMCs or T cells enriched from blood (not recorded which). The receptor comes from an older woman who had recovered from COVID-19. The CDR3: CASSQQGWVNEKLFF. CDR3 DNA sequence: TGCGCCAGCAGCCAACAGGGGTGGGTTAATGAAAAACTGTTTTTT.